This TCR beta chain originates from a study of shared clonotypes between healthy human individuals. DNA at 200 ng, approximately 30,000 T cell genomes, went into sorted-subset replicate PCRs. Method: immunoSEQ multiplex PCR; TCRdb's copy keeps in-frame clones and lacks some. The profile shows approximately 2.5 million clones, approximately 90% of them singletons. The study's findings and limits: Rarefaction demonstrated incomplete sorted-subset sequencing despite large depth. Collection of samples was limited to blood; tissue repertoires likely differ.

To note about this clone: Antigen unknown.

CD4+ cells yielded CD45RA+ naive and CD45RA-negative memory subsets. This receptor was identified in a man between 18 and 35 years old in good health. Sequenced: naive CD4+ T cells sorted from blood. Subset denoted: CD45RA+ positively selected.

The CDR3 sequence is CASSQGDSPLHF. CDR3 in DNA: TGTGCCAGCTCACAGGGGGATTCACCCCTCCACTTT. The chain carries TRBV18 and TRBJ1-6; D possibly corresponds to TRBD1 (6 bases). The germline CDR1 and CDR2 sequences are KGHSH and LQKENI. The CDR3 covers 12 residues. The V and J ends lost 4 bases and 8 bases respectively, with 6 bases between them. Variable domain in full (rest from reference TRBV18 and TRBJ1-6): NAGVMQNPRHLVRRRGQEARLRCSPMKGHSHVYWYRQLPEEGLKFMVYLQKENIIDESGMPKERFSAEFPKEGPSILRIQQVVRGDSAAYFCASSQGDSPLHFGNGTRLTVT.